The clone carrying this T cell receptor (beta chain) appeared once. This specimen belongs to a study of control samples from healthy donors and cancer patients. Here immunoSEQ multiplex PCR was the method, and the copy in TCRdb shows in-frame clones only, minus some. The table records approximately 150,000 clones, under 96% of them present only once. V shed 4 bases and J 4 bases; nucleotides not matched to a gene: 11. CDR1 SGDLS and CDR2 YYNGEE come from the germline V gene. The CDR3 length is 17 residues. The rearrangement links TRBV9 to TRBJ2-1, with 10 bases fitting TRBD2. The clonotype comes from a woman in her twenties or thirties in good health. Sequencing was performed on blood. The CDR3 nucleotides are TGTGCCAGCAGCAAAGAGGGTACTAGCGGGATTTACAATGAGCAGTTCTTC. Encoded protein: CASSKEGTSGIYNEQFF.